This T cell receptor (beta chain) was recorded in a study of T cells in Graves' hyperthyroidism and ophthalmopathy. Germline-derived CDR1 and CDR2 are SGHAT and FQDESV (reference sequence). The CDR3 runs 16 residues. Trimming cost V 5 bases and J 0 bases, with 11 bases left between them. Amplification of TCR beta CDR3 regions was performed using RNA transcripts as template. When the TCR CDR3 underwent first-round RT-PCR, the HTBI primer set was used. Using its own MiXCR run on the multiplex PCR reads, TCRdb lists one record per CDR3 protein. The sample consists of under 650,000 distinct CDR3 sequences, 15% to 20% of them appearing once.

The sequenced sample consisted of blood. The rearrangement links TRBV11-1 to TRBJ1-6; D unresolved. This receptor was identified in a woman aged 30 to 39 with Graves' hyperthyroidism. The CDR3 here is CASSGRESSYNSPLHF. CDR3 DNA sequence: TGTGCCAGCAGCGGCCGGGAGAGCTCCTATAATTCACCCCTCCACTTT.